These T cell receptor beta chains were read from a single sample in a study of siplizumab effects on memory and regulatory T cells. Generated by immunoSEQ multiplex PCR, the TCRdb table keeps only in-frame clones and is missing some. Here the sample spans more than 75,000 clones, roughly 96% being singletons. The material sequenced was naive CD4+ T cells sorted from blood. These receptors were taken from a human donor in good health. The CDR3 runs from the conserved cysteine through the conserved F or W. A D gene is named only where the DNA matches it firmly. For some rows the clone size is stated as once, few or many, or as a class when expanded; others skip it.

size: NA
D: NA
V: TRBV6-6
J: TRBJ2-2
DNA: TGTGCCTCCACCCCACAGGGTACCGGGGAGCTGTTTTTT
CDR3: CASTPQGTGELFF

size: NA
D: NA
V: TRBV7-9
J: TRBJ1-4
DNA: TGTGCCAGCAGCCGCGGGACGGCAAATAATGAAAAACTGTTTTTT
CDR3: CASSRGTANNEKLFF

size: NA
D: NA
V: TRBV7-2
J: TRBJ2-7
DNA: TGTGCCAGCAGCTTAGGTCCAGCGGGGACATCCTACGAGCAGTACTTC
CDR3: CASSLGPAGTSYEQYF

size: NA
D: NA
V: TRBV27
J: TRBJ2-3
DNA: TGTGCCAGCAGTTTAAAGCGTAGCACAGATACGCAGTATTTT
CDR3: CASSLKRSTDTQYF

size: NA
D: NA
V: TRBV7-2
J: TRBJ1-3
DNA: TGTGCCAGCAGCTTACTAGGGGTCACTGGAAACACCATATATTTT
CDR3: CASSLLGVTGNTIYF

size: once
D: TRBD2
V: TRBV7-9
J: TRBJ2-1
DNA: TGTGCCAGCAGCTTAAGAGCGGGGGGTCCACAGCAGTTCTTC
CDR3: CASSLRAGGPQQFF

size: NA
D: NA
V: TRBV27
J: TRBJ1-5
DNA: TGTGCCAGCAGTTTTAAACCTAGAGTTGGGCCCCAGCATTTT
CDR3: CASSFKPRVGPQHF

size: NA
D: TRBD1
V: TRBV2
J: TRBJ2-2
DNA: TGTGCCAGCACTTGGGACAGGGTGTCCGGGGAGCTGTTTTTT
CDR3: CASTWDRVSGELFF

size: NA
D: TRBD2
V: TRBV7-9
J: TRBJ2-4
DNA: TGTGCCAGCAGCTTAGGAAGCGGGGGGGCTTCCAAAAACATTCAGTACTTC
CDR3: CASSLGSGGASKNIQYF

size: NA
D: NA
V: TRBV21-1
J: TRBJ2-6
DNA: TGTGCCAGAGGCACCAGACAGGGGGATCCTGGGGCCAACGTCCTGACTTTC
CDR3: CARGTRQGDPGANVLTF

size: NA
D: NA
V: TRBV11-2
J: TRBJ1-5
DNA: TGTGCCAGCAGCTTAGGGGGCCCGACGGGGCAGCCCCAGCATTTT
CDR3: CASSLGGPTGQPQHF

size: NA
D: NA
V: TRBV25-1
J: TRBJ2-3
DNA: TGTGCCAGCAGTGAATTCGCGGGCACAGATACGCAGTATTTT
CDR3: CASSEFAGTDTQYF

size: NA
D: TRBD1
V: TRBV27
J: TRBJ1-2
DNA: TGTGCCAGCAGTTTATCGAGCGCAGGGGGAAATGGCTACACCTTC
CDR3: CASSLSSAGGNGYTF

size: NA
D: TRBD1
V: TRBV7-3
J: TRBJ1-1
DNA: TGTGCCAGCAGCAGGGGGACAGACACTGAAGCTTTCTTT
CDR3: CASSRGTDTEAFF

size: NA
D: NA
V: TRBV18
J: TRBJ2-3
DNA: TGTGCCAGCTCACCACCGAACTCCCAAACAGATACGCAGTATTTT
CDR3: CASSPPNSQTDTQYF

size: few
D: NA
V: TRBV19
J: TRBJ1-5
DNA: TGTGCCAGTAAGGGAGAAGGCCCCCAGCCCCAGCATTTT
CDR3: CASKGEGPQPQHF

size: NA
D: NA
V: TRBV9
J: TRBJ1-1
DNA: TGTGCCAGCAGCGGAAACCCCGTCGGGACTGAAGCTTTCTTT
CDR3: CASSGNPVGTEAFF

size: NA
D: TRBD2
V: TRBV7-3
J: TRBJ2-1
DNA: TGTGCCAGCAGCTCAAGCGCGGGGGGCTACAATGAGCAGTTCTTC
CDR3: CASSSSAGGYNEQFF

size: NA
D: TRBD2
V: TRBV6-1
J: TRBJ2-7
DNA: TGTGCCAGCAGTGGTACTAGCGGGGGGCGCCGCTACGAGCAGTACTTC
CDR3: CASSGTSGGRRYEQYF

size: NA
D: TRBD2
V: TRBV6-6
J: TRBJ2-1
DNA: TGTGCCAGCAACATACTAGCGGGGGGGCCTCCGTTCTTC
CDR3: CASNILAGGPPFF

size: NA
D: TRBD2
V: TRBV11-2
J: TRBJ2-1
DNA: TGTGCCAGCAGCTTTACTAGCGGGGGCTCGTCCTACAATGAGCAGTTCTTC
CDR3: CASSFTSGGSSYNEQFF

size: once
D: NA
V: TRBV20-1
J: TRBJ2-3
DNA: TGCAGTGCTAGTTTGGTGCCGCAGTATTTT
CDR3: CSASLVPQYF

size: NA
D: TRBD1
V: TRBV9
J: TRBJ1-4
DNA: TGTGCCAGCAGCGCCGGACAGGGACTTTATGAAAAACTGTTTTTT
CDR3: CASSAGQGLYEKLFF

size: NA
D: NA
V: TRBV25-1
J: TRBJ2-2
DNA: TGTGCCAGCAGTGAATATGGCAGGGCCCCCGGGGAGCTGTTTTTT
CDR3: CASSEYGRAPGELFF

size: NA
D: TRBD2
V: TRBV28
J: TRBJ2-7
DNA: TGTGCCAGCACTAGCGGGGGGGCGTACGAGCAGTACTTC
CDR3: CASTSGGAYEQYF

size: NA
D: NA
V: TRBV28
J: TRBJ1-1
DNA: TGTGCCAGCAGTTTGGGTGTTCCCCCTGAAGCTTTCTTT
CDR3: CASSLGVPPEAFF

size: NA
D: NA
V: TRBV28
J: TRBJ1-2
DNA: TGTGCCAGCAGTTTACCGCCGGGGGGCGATGGCTACACCTTC
CDR3: CASSLPPGGDGYTF

size: NA
D: TRBD1
V: TRBV5-4
J: TRBJ2-1
DNA: TGTGCCAGCAGCTCCGGGACAGAAAAGGGCAATGAGCAGTTCTTC
CDR3: CASSSGTEKGNEQFF

size: NA
D: NA
V: TRBV6-6
J: TRBJ2-1
DNA: TGTGCCAGCAGTTACTCCGGTCCCAATGAGCAGTTCTTC
CDR3: CASSYSGPNEQFF

size: NA
D: NA
V: TRBV7-3
J: TRBJ2-7
DNA: TGTGCCAGCAGCCCCGGAGGGGGATACGAGCAGTACTTC
CDR3: CASSPGGGYEQYF

size: NA
D: NA
V: TRBV28
J: TRBJ1-1
DNA: TGTGCCAGCACCCGCCTGGGCGGAGGGGCTTTCTTT
CDR3: CASTRLGGGAFF

size: NA
D: NA
V: TRBV10-3
J: TRBJ1-1
DNA: TGTGCCATCAGTCCTCGTCCCGGGACATCCCCGAACACTGAAGCTTTCTTT
CDR3: CAISPRPGTSPNTEAFF

size: NA
D: NA
V: TRBV7-2
J: TRBJ1-2
DNA: TGTGCCAGCAGCCTTCGGACGGAAGGCTACACCTTC
CDR3: CASSLRTEGYTF

size: NA
D: TRBD2
V: TRBV19
J: TRBJ2-1
DNA: TGTGCCAGTAGTAATCTAGCGGGGGGGCCCAATGAGCAGTTCTTC
CDR3: CASSNLAGGPNEQFF

size: NA
D: TRBD1
V: TRBV18
J: TRBJ2-7
DNA: TGTGCCAGCTCGCGGGACAGGACCTACGAGCAGTACTTC
CDR3: CASSRDRTYEQYF

size: NA
D: NA
V: TRBV19
J: TRBJ2-7
DNA: TGTGCCAGTAGTAGTCGGCAGTCCTACGAGCAGTACTTC
CDR3: CASSSRQSYEQYF

size: NA
D: TRBD2
V: TRBV11-3
J: TRBJ2-3
DNA: TGTGCCAGCAGCTTAAGTTACGGGACTAGCGGGGGCCAACCCCCAGATACGCAGTATTTT
CDR3: CASSLSYGTSGGQPPDTQYF

size: NA
D: TRBD1
V: TRBV15
J: TRBJ1-2
DNA: TGTGCCACCAGCAGAAGGGACAGGAGCTATGGCTACACCTTC
CDR3: CATSRRDRSYGYTF

size: NA
D: NA
V: TRBV5-6
J: TRBJ2-1
DNA: TGTGCCAGCAGCTTCCCGTACAATGAGCAGTTCTTC
CDR3: CASSFPYNEQFF

size: NA
D: NA
V: TRBV6-1
J: TRBJ1-5
DNA: TGTGCCAGCAGTGGGTCCACAGCTCAACAGCCCCAGCATTTT
CDR3: CASSGSTAQQPQHF

size: NA
D: TRBD1
V: TRBV28
J: TRBJ1-2
DNA: TGTGCCAGCACCAGGGGGCGCGCCTATGGCTACACCTTC
CDR3: CASTRGRAYGYTF

size: once
D: TRBD1
V: TRBV6-5
J: TRBJ1-2
DNA: TGTGCCAGCAGTTACGAGCGGGACAGGGGAGGAGGCTACACCTTC
CDR3: CASSYERDRGGGYTF

size: NA
D: NA
V: TRBV6-5
J: TRBJ1-1
DNA: TGTGCCAGCAGTTACGGGCAGATGAACACTGAAGCTTTCTTT
CDR3: CASSYGQMNTEAFF

size: NA
D: NA
V: TRBV13
J: TRBJ2-3
DNA: TGTGCCAGCAGCTACACGGGGGCCTTCACAGATACGCAGTATTTT
CDR3: CASSYTGAFTDTQYF

size: NA
D: NA
V: TRBV6-4
J: TRBJ2-7
DNA: TGTGCCAGCAGGGAGTGGGGGACGTTTAACGAGCAGTACTTC
CDR3: CASREWGTFNEQYF

size: once
D: NA
V: TRBV5-6
J: TRBJ1-2
DNA: TGTGCCAGCAGCTATAACAGTTATGGCTACACCTTC
CDR3: CASSYNSYGYTF

size: once
D: NA
V: TRBV7-3
J: TRBJ1-6
DNA: TGTGCCAGCAGCTCTGGACCGGGCCGGTATAATTCACCCCTCCACTTT
CDR3: CASSSGPGRYNSPLHF

size: NA
D: NA
V: TRBV18
J: TRBJ1-2
DNA: TGTGCCAGCTCACCACCACCCACTTCCTGGGGTGGCTACACCTTC
CDR3: CASSPPPTSWGGYTF

size: NA
D: NA
V: TRBV7-9
J: TRBJ1-5
DNA: TGTGCCAGCAGCCCGGACGGAACAAATCAGCCCCAGCATTTT
CDR3: CASSPDGTNQPQHF

size: NA
D: TRBD1
V: TRBV6-1
J: TRBJ2-7
DNA: TGTGCCAGCAAGACAGGGGGCAAGTACGAGCAGTACTTC
CDR3: CASKTGGKYEQYF

size: NA
D: TRBD1
V: TRBV5-6
J: TRBJ1-5
DNA: TGTGCCAGCAGCTTATGGGACAGGGGGCCCAATCAGCCCCAGCATTTT
CDR3: CASSLWDRGPNQPQHF

size: NA
D: TRBD2
V: TRBV6-5
J: TRBJ2-3
DNA: TGTGCCAGCCGCGGGGGGGTAGCGCAGTATTTT
CDR3: CASRGGVAQYF

size: NA
D: NA
V: TRBV11-2
J: TRBJ1-2
DNA: TGTGCCAGCAGCTCCGAGGGGGAATGGTATGGCTACACCTTC
CDR3: CASSSEGEWYGYTF

size: NA
D: TRBD2
V: TRBV10-1
J: TRBJ2-2
DNA: TGCGCCAGCTCTTACGGACTAGCGGGGGGGCGAGGGGAGCTGTTTTTT
CDR3: CASSYGLAGGRGELFF